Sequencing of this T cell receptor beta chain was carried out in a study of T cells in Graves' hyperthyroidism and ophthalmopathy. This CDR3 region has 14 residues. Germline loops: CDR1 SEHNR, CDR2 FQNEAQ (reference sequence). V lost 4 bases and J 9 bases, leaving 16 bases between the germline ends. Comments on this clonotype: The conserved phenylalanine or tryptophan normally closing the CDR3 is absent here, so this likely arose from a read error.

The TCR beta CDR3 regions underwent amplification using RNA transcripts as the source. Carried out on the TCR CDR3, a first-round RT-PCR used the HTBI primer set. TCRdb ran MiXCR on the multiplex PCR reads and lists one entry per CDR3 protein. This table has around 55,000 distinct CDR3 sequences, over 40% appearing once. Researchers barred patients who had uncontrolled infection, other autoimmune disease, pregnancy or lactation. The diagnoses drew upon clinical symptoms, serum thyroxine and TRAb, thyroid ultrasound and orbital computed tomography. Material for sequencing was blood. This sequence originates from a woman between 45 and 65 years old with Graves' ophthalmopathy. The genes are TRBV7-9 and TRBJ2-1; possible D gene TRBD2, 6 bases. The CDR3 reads CASSSWTTDSEQFL. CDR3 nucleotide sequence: TGTGCCAGCAGCTCCTGGACTACCGACAGTGAGCAGTTCCTC.